Each of the 9 T cell receptor beta chains below was sequenced from the same sample in a study of blood T cells in healthy people across ages. Combining a sample-barcoded 5' primer with a J-beta primer mix, a second PCR ran for 7 to 11 cycles. TCRdb fed the 5' RACE reads into MiXCR, producing one record per CDR3 protein. This sample carries approximately 810,000 distinct CDR3 sequences, around 30% of them seen once, and the ten largest clones take roughly 17%. The sequenced sample consisted of blood. These receptor sequences come from a woman over 75 in good health.

The J gene is TRBJ1-1, the V gene TRBV2; D may be TRBD1 (6 bases). The CDR3 is 16 residues long. Germline assignment: CDR1 SNHLY and CDR2 FYNNEI. The V and J ends lost 6 bases and 2 bases respectively, with 19 bases between them. The CDR3 DNA sequence: TGTGCCAGCAGATTGGACAGCAATGTCCCCAACACTGAAGCTTTCTTT. Amino acid sequence: CASRLDSNVPNTEAFF.

This clonotype was detected a few times. V usage is TRBV12-3 or TRBV12-4 and J usage is TRBJ1-2, with D tentatively TRBD1 (5 bases). This CDR3 spans 14 amino acids. The V end was cut by 6 bases, the J end by 4 bases, with 15 bases between. The CDR3 DNA sequence: TGTGCCAGCAGGGGACCTACTCTGGGCTATGGCTACACCTTC. This codes for CASRGPTLGYGYTF.

The sample holds many counts of this clonotype. The chain employs TRBV6-5 and TRBJ2-1, with D perhaps TRBD2 (6 bases). The germline CDR1 and CDR2 sequences are MNHEY and SVGAGI. Trimming pared 6 bases from V and 2 bases from J, leaving 14 bases between. There are 15 residues in the CDR3. In nucleotides, the CDR3 is TGTGCCAGCAGCCTGGACTACCGGCCCTACAATGAGCAGTTCTTC. It specifies CASSLDYRPYNEQFF.

The genes are TRBV5-5 and TRBJ2-3, with TRBD2 as a possible D gene (6 bases). Looked up from germline, CDR1 is SGHKS and CDR2 is YYEKEE (reference sequence). Trimming pared 7 bases from V and 8 bases from J, leaving 26 bases between. This CDR3 is 16 amino acids long. The CDR3 nucleotides are TGTGCCAGCGGTCCACCTACCGGGACTCCCCTCGGTACGCAGTATTTT. Translating gives CASGPPTGTPLGTQYF.

The chain employs TRBV6-5 and TRBJ2-6; TRBD1 is a possible D gene (6 bases). From germline, CDR1 is MNHEY and CDR2 SVGAGI. CDR3 length: 18 residues. V dropped 0 bases and J dropped 2 bases, with 14 bases sitting between them. The CDR3 nucleotides read TGTGCCAGCAGTTACTCGGGGCAGGGGTGGGCTGGGGCCAACGTCCTGACTTTC. Translated, it gives CASSYSGQGWAGANVLTF.

The V gene is TRBV21-1, the J gene TRBJ2-1; TRBD1, as called in the table, went unchecked against the DNA. TRBV21-1 is a pseudogene segment. This CDR3 has 16 amino acids. The CDR3 sequence: CASLTTGTETYNEQFF. In nucleotides, the CDR3 is TGTGCCAGCTTAACCACCGGGACAGAGACTTACAATGAGCAGTTCTTC.

In the case of this clonotype: Being one base from a much bigger clone, this may be a read error. The rearrangement joins TRBV7-2 to TRBJ2-3; 8 bases fit TRBD2. V was pared by 7 bases and J by 0 bases, with 9 bases of the junction left unmatched. There are 16 residues in the CDR3. Germline CDR1 is SGHTA and CDR2 is FQGNSA. CDR3 sequence (DNA): TGTGCCAGCAACTTTTCTACGGGGGGGAGCACAGATACGCAGTATTTT. Translated: CASNFSTGGSTDTQYF.

The rearrangement links TRBV7-8 to TRBJ1-5; D possibly corresponds to TRBD1 (6 bases). Trimming removed 7 bases at V and 4 bases at J, with 14 bases between. Germline-derived CDR1 and CDR2 are SGHVS and FQNEAQ. The CDR3 consists of 14 residues. CDR3: CASTGGARNQPQHF. CDR3 nucleotide sequence: TGTGCCAGCACTGGGGGGGCGAGGAATCAGCCCCAGCATTTT. Complete variable domain (other parts from reference TRBV7-8 and TRBJ1-5): GAGVSQSPRYKVAKRGQDVALRCDPISGHVSLFWYQQALGQGPEFLTYFQNEAQLDKSGLPSDRFFAERPEGSVSTLKIQRTQQEDSAVYLCASTGGARNQPQHFGDGTRLSIL.

CDR3 amino acids: CASSSSGGHYGYTF. The CDR3 DNA is TGTGCCAGCAGCTCCTCCGGGGGGCACTATGGCTACACCTTC. The V gene is TRBV7-2, the J gene TRBJ1-2; a weak D match, TRBD1 (6 bases). The CDR3 sequence is 14 residues long. Germline values: CDR1 SGHTA, CDR2 FQGNSA. V lost 4 bases and J lost 3, with 12 bases in between.